The clone carrying this T cell receptor beta chain was observed once. Its specificity is unknown. The PCR was carried out with 60 Vbeta primers and 13 Jbeta primers. TCRdb keeps only in-frame clones here, not all; method: immunoSEQ multiplex PCR. In the table there are about 280,000 clones, 85% to 90% of which are singletons. The data were taken from a study of cytomegalovirus exposure and HLA in healthy donors. General study points: Per a later analysis, HLA-associated TCR beta chains showed more clonal expansion than other, equally common TCR beta chains. An assumption of roughly uniform sequencing depth across donors underlay the presence/absence analyses.

Sequenced input: PBMCs. The TCR was taken from a woman between 18 and 29 years old in good health and CMV-seronegative.

The CDR3 coding sequence is TGTGCTAGTGGTTTGGTATTGGGACATACCTACAATGAGCAGTTCTTC. Translation gives CASGLVLGHTYNEQFF. This chain joins TRBV12-5 and TRBJ2-1; possibly TRBD1 for D (6 bases). This CDR3 has 16 amino acids. Germline V gene lookup returns CDR1 LGHNT and CDR2 FRNRAP. V was clipped by 0 bases and J by 2 bases, with 11 bases between them.